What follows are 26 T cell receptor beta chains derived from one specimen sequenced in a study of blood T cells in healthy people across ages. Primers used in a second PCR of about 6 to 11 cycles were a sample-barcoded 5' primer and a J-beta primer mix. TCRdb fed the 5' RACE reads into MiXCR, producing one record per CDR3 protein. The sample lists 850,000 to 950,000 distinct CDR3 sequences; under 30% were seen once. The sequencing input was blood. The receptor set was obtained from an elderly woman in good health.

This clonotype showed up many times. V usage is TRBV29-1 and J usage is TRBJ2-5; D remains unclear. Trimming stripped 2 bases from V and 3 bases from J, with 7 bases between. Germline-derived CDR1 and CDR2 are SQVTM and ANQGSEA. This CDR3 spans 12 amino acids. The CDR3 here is CSVELTKETQYF. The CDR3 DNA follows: TGCAGCGTTGAACTTACCAAAGAGACCCAGTACTTC.

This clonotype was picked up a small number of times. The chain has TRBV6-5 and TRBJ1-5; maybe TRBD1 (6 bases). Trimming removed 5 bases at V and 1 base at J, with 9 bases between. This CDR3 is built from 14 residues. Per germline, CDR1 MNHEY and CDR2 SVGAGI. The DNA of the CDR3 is TGTGCCAGCAGTACGGGGGCAAGCAATCAGCCCCAGCATTTT. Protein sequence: CASSTGASNQPQHF.

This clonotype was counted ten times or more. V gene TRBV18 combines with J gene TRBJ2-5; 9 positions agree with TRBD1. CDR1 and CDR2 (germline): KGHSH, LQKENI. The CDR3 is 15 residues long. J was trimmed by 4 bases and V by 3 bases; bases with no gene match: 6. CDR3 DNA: TGTGCCAGCTCACCCGGACAGGGGAGGGGAGAGACCCAGTACTTC. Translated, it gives CASSPGQGRGETQYF. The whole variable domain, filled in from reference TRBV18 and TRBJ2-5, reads NAGVMQNPRHLVRRRGQEARLRCSPMKGHSHVYWYRQLPEEGLKFMVYLQKENIIDESGMPKERFSAEFPKEGPSILRIQQVVRGDSAAYFCASSPGQGRGETQYFGPGTRLLVL.

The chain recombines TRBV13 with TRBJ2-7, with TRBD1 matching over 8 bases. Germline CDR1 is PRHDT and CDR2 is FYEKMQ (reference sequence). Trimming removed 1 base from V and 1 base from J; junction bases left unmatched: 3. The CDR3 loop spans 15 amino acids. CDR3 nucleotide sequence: TGTGCCAGCAGCTTAGACAGGGGGACGTCCTACGAGCAGTACTTC. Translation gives CASSLDRGTSYEQYF.

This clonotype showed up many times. The CDR3, as DNA: TGTGCCAGCAGCCAAGATCTTGTACAAGAGACCCAGTACTTC. Translated, it gives CASSQDLVQETQYF. The chain links TRBV14 to TRBJ2-5, with D unresolved. The CDR3 is 14 residues long. The germline V and J ends were trimmed by 0 bases and 2 bases, with 7 bases remaining between them. From germline, CDR1 is SGHDN and CDR2 FVKESK.

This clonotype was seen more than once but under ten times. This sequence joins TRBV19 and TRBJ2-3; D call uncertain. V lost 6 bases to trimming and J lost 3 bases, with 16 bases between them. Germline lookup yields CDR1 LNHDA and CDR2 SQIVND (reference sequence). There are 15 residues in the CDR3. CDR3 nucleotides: TGTGCCAGTAGAGAAACTAAACCCGGGACAGATACGCAGTATTTT. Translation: CASRETKPGTDTQYF.

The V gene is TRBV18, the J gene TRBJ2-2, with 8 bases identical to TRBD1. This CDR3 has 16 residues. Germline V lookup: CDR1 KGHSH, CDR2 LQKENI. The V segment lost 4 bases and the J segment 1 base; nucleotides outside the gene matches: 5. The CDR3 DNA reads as TGTGCCAGCTCACGAGGGACAGGACGGAACACCGGGGAGCTGTTTTTT. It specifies CASSRGTGRNTGELFF.

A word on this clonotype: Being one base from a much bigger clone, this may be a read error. In DNA, the CDR3 is TGTGCCAGCCGCGGACAGGGAGTCTCCTACGAGCGGTACTTC. Its protein product is CASRGQGVSYERYF. V usage is TRBV2 and J usage is TRBJ2-7, with 8 bases matching TRBD1. Germline CDR1 is SNHLY and CDR2 is FYNNEI. The CDR3 consists of 14 residues.

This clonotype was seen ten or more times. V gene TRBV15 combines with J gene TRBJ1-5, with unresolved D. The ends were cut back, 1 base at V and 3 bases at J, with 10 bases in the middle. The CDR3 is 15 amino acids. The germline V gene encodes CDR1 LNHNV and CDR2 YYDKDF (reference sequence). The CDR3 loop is CATSRGIDHNQPQHF. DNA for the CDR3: TGTGCCACCAGCAGAGGCATCGATCACAATCAGCCCCAGCATTTT.

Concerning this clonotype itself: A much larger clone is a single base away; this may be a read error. Written as DNA, the CDR3 is TGTGCCAGCGGTAGTAACGAGGGATTATATAGCAATCAGCCCCAGCATTTT. It encodes CASGSNEGLYSNQPQHF. The chain recombines TRBV25-1 with TRBJ1-5; D ambiguous. This CDR3 is built from 17 residues. V lost 8 bases and J lost 0, with 20 bases in between. Germline CDR1 is MGHDK and CDR2 is SYGVNS.

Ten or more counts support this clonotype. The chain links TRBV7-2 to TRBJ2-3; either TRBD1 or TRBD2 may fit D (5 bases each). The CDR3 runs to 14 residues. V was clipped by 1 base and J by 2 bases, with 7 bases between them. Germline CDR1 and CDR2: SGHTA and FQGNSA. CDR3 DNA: TGTGCCAGCAGCTTAGGGGGGTACACAGATACGCAGTATTTT. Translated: CASSLGGYTDTQYF. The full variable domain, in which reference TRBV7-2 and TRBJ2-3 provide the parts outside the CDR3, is GAGVSQSPSNKVTEKGKDVELRCDPISGHTALYWYRQSLGQGLEFLIYFQGNSAPDKSGLPSDRFSAERTGGSVSTLTIQRTQQEDSAVYLCASSLGGYTDTQYFGPGTRLTVL.

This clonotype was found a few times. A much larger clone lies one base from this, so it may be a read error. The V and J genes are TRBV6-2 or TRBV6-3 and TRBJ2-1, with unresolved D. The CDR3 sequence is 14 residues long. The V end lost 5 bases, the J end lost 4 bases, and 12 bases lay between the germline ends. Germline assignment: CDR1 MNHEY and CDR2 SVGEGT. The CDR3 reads CASSDTQEYNEQFF. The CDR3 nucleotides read TGTGCCAGCAGTGATACCCAGGAATACAATGAGCAGTTCTTC.

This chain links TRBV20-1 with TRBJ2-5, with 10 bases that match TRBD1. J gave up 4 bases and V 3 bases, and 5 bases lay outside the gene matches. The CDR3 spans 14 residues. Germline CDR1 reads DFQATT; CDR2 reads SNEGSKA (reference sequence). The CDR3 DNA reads TGCAGTGCTAGCCCGACAGGGGGCGTAGAGACCCAGTACTTC. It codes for CSASPTGGVETQYF.

CDR3 bases: TGTGCCAGCTCAAAAACCCAGGGGAGCGGGGGCAGTGAGCAGTACTTC. Its translation: CASSKTQGSGGSEQYF. The V and J genes are TRBV18 and TRBJ2-7, with 8 positions matching TRBD2. The V gene end was trimmed by 5 bases and the J gene end by 7 bases; junction bases not matched to a gene: 16. The CDR3 totals 16 residues. Germline CDR1 is KGHSH and CDR2 is LQKENI.

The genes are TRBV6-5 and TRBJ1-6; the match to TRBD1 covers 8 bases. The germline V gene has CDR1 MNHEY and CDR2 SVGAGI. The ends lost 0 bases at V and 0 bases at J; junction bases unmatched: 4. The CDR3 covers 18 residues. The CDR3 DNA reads TGTGCCAGCAGTTACTCGACAGGGGCCCTCTCCTATAATTCACCCCTCCACTTT. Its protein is CASSYSTGALSYNSPLHF.

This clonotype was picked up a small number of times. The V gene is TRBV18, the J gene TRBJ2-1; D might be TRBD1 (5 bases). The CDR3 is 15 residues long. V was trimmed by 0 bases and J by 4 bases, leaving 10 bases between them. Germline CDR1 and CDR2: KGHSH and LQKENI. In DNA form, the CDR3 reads TGTGCCAGCTCACCACCAGGGGCTACTTACAATGAGCAGTTCTTC. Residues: CASSPPGATYNEQFF. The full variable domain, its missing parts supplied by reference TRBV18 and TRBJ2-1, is NAGVMQNPRHLVRRRGQEARLRCSPMKGHSHVYWYRQLPEEGLKFMVYLQKENIIDESGMPKERFSAEFPKEGPSILRIQQVVRGDSAAYFCASSPPGATYNEQFFGPGTRLTVL.

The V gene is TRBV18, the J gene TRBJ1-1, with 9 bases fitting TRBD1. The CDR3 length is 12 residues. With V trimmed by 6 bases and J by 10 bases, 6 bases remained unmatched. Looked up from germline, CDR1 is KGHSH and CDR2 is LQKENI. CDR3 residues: CASSTGQGGAFF. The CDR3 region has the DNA TGTGCCAGCTCGACGGGACAGGGAGGAGCTTTCTTT.

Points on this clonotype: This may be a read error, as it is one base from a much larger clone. CDR3 in amino acids: CSARGPGPHSPPHF. CDR3 DNA sequence: TGCAGTGCTAGGGGACCGGGTCCCCATTCACCCCCCCACTTT. The chain couples TRBV20-1 to TRBJ1-6; D possibly corresponds to TRBD1 (5 bases). Germline V gene data show CDR1 as DFQATT and CDR2 as SNEGSKA (reference sequence). This CDR3 has 14 residues.

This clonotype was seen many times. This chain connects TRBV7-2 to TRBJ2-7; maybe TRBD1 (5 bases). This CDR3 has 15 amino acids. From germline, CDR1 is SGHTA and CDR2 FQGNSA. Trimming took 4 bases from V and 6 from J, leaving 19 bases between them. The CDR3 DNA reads TGTGCCAGCAGCTCCCTAGGGGTACCACCACGCGAGCAGTACTTC. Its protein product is CASSSLGVPPREQYF.

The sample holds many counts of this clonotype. The CDR3 DNA reads as TGTGCCAGCAGCTTCCGGGTTTACAATGAGCAGTTCTTC. Encoded protein: CASSFRVYNEQFF. This chain uses TRBV5-8 with TRBJ2-1; D uncertain. V was clipped by 2 bases and J by 4 bases, with 7 bases between them. The CDR3 contains 13 residues. The germline gives CDR1 SGHTS, CDR2 YDEGEE.

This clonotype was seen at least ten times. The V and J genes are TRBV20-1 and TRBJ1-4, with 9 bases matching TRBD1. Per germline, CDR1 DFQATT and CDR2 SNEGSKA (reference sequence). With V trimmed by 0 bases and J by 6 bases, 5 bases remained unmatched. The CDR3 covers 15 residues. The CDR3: CSARDGDRVDEKLFF. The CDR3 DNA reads TGCAGTGCTAGAGATGGGGACAGGGTTGATGAAAAACTGTTTTTT.

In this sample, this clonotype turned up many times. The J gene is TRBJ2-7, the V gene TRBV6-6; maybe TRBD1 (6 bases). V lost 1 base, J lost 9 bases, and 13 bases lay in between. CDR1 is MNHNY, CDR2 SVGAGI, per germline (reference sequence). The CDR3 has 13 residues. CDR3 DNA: TGTGCCAGCAGTTACTATTTGGGGACACGGCAGTACTTC. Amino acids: CASSYYLGTRQYF.

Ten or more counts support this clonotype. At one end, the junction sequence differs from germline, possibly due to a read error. The CDR3 region has the DNA TGTGCCAGCAGCTTAGAAGGCAGCAGCAATCAGCCCCAGCATTTT. It encodes CASSLEGSSNQPQHF. V usage is TRBV5-1 and J usage is TRBJ1-5; D gene uncertain. Germline CDR1 and CDR2: SGHRS and YFSETQ. This CDR3 is built from 15 residues.

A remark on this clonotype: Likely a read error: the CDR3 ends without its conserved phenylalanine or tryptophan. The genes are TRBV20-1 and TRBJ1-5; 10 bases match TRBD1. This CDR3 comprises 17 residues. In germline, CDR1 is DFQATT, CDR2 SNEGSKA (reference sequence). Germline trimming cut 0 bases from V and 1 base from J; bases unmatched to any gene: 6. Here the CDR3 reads CSARDKDRGSSNQPQHL. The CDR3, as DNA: TGCAGTGCTAGAGATAAGGACAGGGGGTCAAGCAATCAGCCCCAGCATTTG.

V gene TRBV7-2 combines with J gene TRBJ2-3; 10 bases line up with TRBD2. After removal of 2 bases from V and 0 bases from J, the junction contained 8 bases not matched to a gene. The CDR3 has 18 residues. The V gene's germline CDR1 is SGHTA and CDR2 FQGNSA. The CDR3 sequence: CASSLYLAGAGSTDTQYF. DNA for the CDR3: TGTGCCAGCAGCTTATATCTAGCGGGGGCCGGGAGCACAGATACGCAGTATTTT.

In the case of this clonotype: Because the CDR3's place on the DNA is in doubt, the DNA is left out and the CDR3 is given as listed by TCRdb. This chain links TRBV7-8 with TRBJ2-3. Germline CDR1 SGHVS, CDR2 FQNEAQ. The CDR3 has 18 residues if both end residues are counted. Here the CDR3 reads CASSLWAVLRSSTDTQYF.